The next 14 T cell receptor beta chains were all read from a single sample in a study of blood T cells in healthy people across ages. The authors ran a second PCR of 7 to 11 cycles using a sample-barcoded 5' primer and a J-beta primer mix. TCRdb re-called the 5' RACE reads with MiXCR, one entry per CDR3 protein. The table records 800,000 to 1,000,000 distinct CDR3 sequences, around 46% of them present only once. Sequencing was carried out using blood. The source is a man aged 30 to 45 in good health.

V gene TRBV24-1 combines with J gene TRBJ2-2; D remains ambiguous. Trimming removed 0 bases at V and 4 bases at J, with 8 bases between. Germline assignment: CDR1 KGHDR and CDR2 SFDVKD. This CDR3 is 15 amino acids long. The DNA of the CDR3 is TGTGCCACCAGTGATTTGCAAAGGGCCACCGGGGAGCTGTTTTTT. Translating gives CATSDLQRATGELFF.

This clonotype turned up a few times. For the CDR3, the DNA is TGTGCCAGCAGTGACGGGGACCGGGAGACCCAGTACTTC. This codes for CASSDGDRETQYF. The chain couples TRBV12-3 or TRBV12-4 to TRBJ2-5, with D perhaps matching TRBD1 or TRBD2 (5 bases each). V lost 5 bases, J lost 5 bases, and 12 bases lay in between. The CDR3 extends over 13 amino acids.

This clonotype was found a few times. V and J are TRBV6-5 and TRBJ2-7, with a possible D match to TRBD1 (6 bases). Germline-derived CDR1 and CDR2 are MNHEY and SVGAGI. V was shortened by 7 bases and J by 3 bases, with 19 bases between the two germline ends. The CDR3 is 15 amino acids. The CDR3 DNA follows: TGTGCCAGCACTAATATACGCGGACAGAGCTACGAGCAGTACTTC. Translated, it gives CASTNIRGQSYEQYF.

This sequence joins TRBV4-1 and TRBJ2-7; 7 bases are a match to TRBD1. After removal of 5 bases from V and 0 bases from J, the junction contained 7 bases not matched to a gene. The CDR3 consists of 15 residues. Germline values: CDR1 MGHRA, CDR2 YSYEKL. The CDR3 here is CASSYTGATSYEQYF. The CDR3 region has the DNA TGCGCCAGCAGCTACACAGGGGCCACCTCCTACGAGCAGTACTTC.

This clonotype turned up a few times. The chain couples TRBV4-1 to TRBJ1-2, with 9 bases fitting TRBD1. CDR1 MGHRA and CDR2 YSYEKL come from the germline V gene. The CDR3 consists of 16 residues. V shed 0 bases and J 5 bases; nucleotides not matched to a gene: 7. The CDR3 DNA is TGCGCCAGCAGCCAAGATTTGGCCGGGACAGGGTATGGCTACACCTTC. Protein product: CASSQDLAGTGYGYTF.

This chain uses TRBV5-1 with TRBJ2-1, with 9 bases fitting TRBD1. The assigned J gene may be wrong: the sequence end matches TRBJ2-7 better. CDR3 length equals 17 residues. The germline gives CDR1 SGHRS, CDR2 YFSETQ. This CDR3 reads CASSTGQGSTPYNEQYF. Written as DNA, the CDR3 is TGCGCCAGCAGCACCGGACAGGGGTCGACCCCCTACAATGAGCAGTACTTC.

The J gene is TRBJ2-1, the V gene TRBV10-3; 9 bases align to TRBD2. J lost 6 bases, V lost 4 bases, and 10 bases had no gene match. The germline V gene encodes CDR1 ENHRY and CDR2 SYGVKD. CDR3 size: 16 residues. As DNA, the CDR3 is TGTGCCATCAGTGGGTCCAGCGGGGGGCCTATCAATGAGCAGTTCTTC. Translated: CAISGSSGGPINEQFF.

The rearrangement joins TRBV20-1 to TRBJ1-1; 12 bases are a match to TRBD1. Germline V gene lookup returns CDR1 DFQATT and CDR2 SNEGSKA (reference sequence). The CDR3 has 16 amino acids. The V and J ends lost 7 bases and 4 bases, in that order; junction bases with no gene match: 13. This CDR3 is CSVSVGQGAWGTEAFF. Here the CDR3 DNA reads TGCAGTGTTAGTGTGGGACAGGGGGCGTGGGGCACTGAAGCTTTCTTT.

V is TRBV24-1 and J is TRBJ2-3, with a possible D match to TRBD1 (6 bases). In germline, CDR1 is KGHDR, CDR2 SFDVKD. CDR3 length: 15 residues. V was cut by 6 bases and J by 5 bases, with 17 bases left in between. CDR3 region: CATSSGTTWGDTQYF. The CDR3 nucleotides read TGTGCCACCAGTTCCGGGACAACTTGGGGAGATACGCAGTATTTT.

This clonotype was observed a handful of times. The V gene is TRBV20-1, the J gene TRBJ1-6; D is unresolved. The CDR3 covers 16 residues. Looked up from germline, CDR1 is DFQATT and CDR2 is SNEGSKA (reference sequence). V shed 5 bases and J shed 0 bases, with 14 bases lying between them. The DNA of the CDR3 is TGCAGTGCTCCATTAAGCTCGAGCTCCTATAATTCACCCCTCCACTTT. This codes for CSAPLSSSSYNSPLHF.

In the case of this clonotype: One end of the junction varies from germline; a read error may be responsible. This chain links TRBV28 with TRBJ1-1, with TRBD1 as a possible D gene (6 bases). This CDR3 region has 14 residues. Germline CDR1 MDHEN, CDR2 SYDVKM. CDR3 sequence: CATSPGTMNTEAFF. CDR3 DNA: TGTGCCACCAGTCCTGGGACAATGAACACTGAAGCTTTCTTT.

The chain links TRBV11-2 to TRBJ2-7, with 9 bases matching TRBD2. This CDR3 region has 17 residues. CDR1 and CDR2 (germline): SGHAT, FQNNGV. Germline trimming cut 0 bases from V and 2 bases from J; bases unmatched to any gene: 8. The CDR3 DNA reads as TGTGCCAGCAGCTTAGATGGAGCTAGCGGGATTCCCTACGAGCAGTACTTC. This gives the protein CASSLDGASGIPYEQYF.

This chain uses TRBV29-1 with TRBJ2-7; perhaps TRBD2 as D (6 bases). CDR3 length equals 13 residues. Germline V gene sequence: CDR1 SQVTM, CDR2 ANQGSEA. The V gene lost 5 bases and the J gene lost 5 bases, with 16 bases spanning the gap. CDR3: CSVFDGGDDEQYF. CDR3 DNA: TGCAGCGTTTTCGACGGAGGGGATGACGAGCAGTACTTC.

This clonotype was seen more than once but under ten times. The J gene is TRBJ2-1, the V gene TRBV11-1; the D gene is possibly TRBD2 (6 bases). CDR3 size: 17 residues. Germline V CDR1 and CDR2: SGHAT, FQDESV (reference sequence). V was clipped by 2 bases and J by 2 bases, with 16 bases between them. The chain's CDR3 is CASSLRVRGNPYNEQFF. The CDR3 DNA is TGTGCCAGCAGCTTACGAGTTCGGGGGAACCCCTACAATGAGCAGTTCTTC.